This T cell receptor beta chain was captured by sequencing in a study of T cell responses to AZD1222 COVID-19 vaccine. Points from the study as a whole: Donors, mostly white British, included more females; clonal diversity was possibly underestimated. Nearly half of spike-specific TCRs reportedly target unmutated variant regions.

This table comes from immunoSEQ multiplex PCR, and its TCRdb copy is limited to in-frame clones, with some not included. Among some 99,000 clones listed, about 91% were seen once. The CDR3 runs to 14 residues. Germline-derived CDR1 and CDR2 are SQVTM and ANQGSEA. Trimming pared 3 bases from V and 5 bases from J, leaving 16 bases between. Notes on this clone: Its specificity is unknown.

The J gene is TRBJ1-1, the V gene TRBV29-1; D might be TRBD1 (5 bases). The sequences come from peripheral blood, collected on day 0 of AZD1222 vaccination. The clonotype originates from an adult in good health. This chain's CDR3 is CSVDQWGQGTEAFF. In DNA form, the CDR3 reads TGCAGCGTTGATCAGTGGGGCCAGGGTACTGAAGCTTTCTTT. Variable domain in full (rest from reference TRBV29-1 and TRBJ1-1): SAVISQKPSRDICQRGTSLTIQCQVDSQVTMMFWYRQQPGQSLTLIATANQGSEATYESGFVIDKFPISRPNLTFSTLTVSNMSPEDSSIYLCSVDQWGQGTEAFFGQGTRLTVV.